Listed below are T cell receptor beta chains from one sample, sequenced in a study of blood T cells in healthy people across ages. TCRdb redid the calling of the 5' RACE reads with MiXCR, one entry per CDR3 protein. The data show 700,000 to 850,000 distinct CDR3 sequences, roughly 50% seen once. The sample comprised blood. The receptor set was obtained from an elderly man in good health. The CDR3 runs from the conserved cysteine through the conserved F or W. Fields, in order: clone size, D gene, V gene, J gene, CDR3 DNA, CDR3 protein. A D gene is named only where the DNA matches it firmly. Clone size appears in some rows only: once, few, many, or a class for an expanded clone.

size: few; D: TRBD2; V: TRBV20-1; J: TRBJ2-7; DNA: TGCAGTGCCAGTGACAGCGGGGGGTCCTCCTACGAGCAGTACTTC; CDR3: CSASDSGGSSYEQYF
size: -; D: TRBD1; V: TRBV24-1; J: TRBJ2-7; DNA: TGTGCCACCAGTGACCCGGGACAGCCTTACGAGCAGTACTTC; CDR3: CATSDPGQPYEQYF
size: few; D: -; V: TRBV29-1; J: TRBJ2-7; DNA: TGCAGCGTTATGTCGAGTAGCTACGAGCAGTACTTC; CDR3: CSVMSSSYEQYF
size: -; D: -; V: TRBV9; J: TRBJ2-7; DNA: TGTGCCAGCAGCCCATCCCTCTCGGAGGGATTTAGCTCCTACAAGCAGTACTTC; CDR3: CASSPSLSEGFSSYKQYF
size: -; D: -; V: TRBV6-2/TRBV6-3; J: TRBJ2-5; DNA: TGTGCCAGCAGTTCCTCTGGGACCCAGTACTTC; CDR3: CASSSSGTQYF
size: -; D: -; V: TRBV6-2/TRBV6-3; J: TRBJ2-6; DNA: TGTGCCAGCAGCTATTCGAGCCGCTTGCCTGGGACCAACGTCCTGACTTTC; CDR3: CASSYSSRLPGTNVLTF
size: -; D: TRBD2; V: TRBV5-1; J: TRBJ2-1; DNA: TGCACCAGCAGCTCGTCAACGGGAGGCCCGTACAATGAGCAGTTCTTC; CDR3: CTSSSSTGGPYNEQFF
size: -; D: -; V: TRBV27; J: TRBJ2-5; DNA: TGTGTCACCAGGGCTGGGGGGTGGGAGACCCAGTACTTC; CDR3: CVTRAGGWETQYF
size: -; D: TRBD2; V: TRBV7-2; J: TRBJ2-7; DNA: TGTGCCAGCAGCCCCCGTGTAGCGGGAAACTACGAGCAGTACTTC; CDR3: CASSPRVAGNYEQYF
size: few; D: -; V: TRBV24-1; J: TRBJ2-5; DNA: TGTGCCACCGGAGAGAGAGAGACCCAGTACTTC; CDR3: CATGERETQYF
size: -; D: TRBD1; V: TRBV20-1; J: TRBJ2-5; DNA: TGCAGTGCTAGGCCGACAGGGGGGACGGAGACCCAGTACTTC; CDR3: CSARPTGGTETQYF
size: -; D: TRBD2; V: TRBV5-1; J: TRBJ2-1; DNA: TGCGCCAGCAACCCCCTAGCGGGAGTTGGGAATGAGCAGTTCTTC; CDR3: CASNPLAGVGNEQFF
size: few; D: -; V: TRBV5-1; J: TRBJ2-4; DNA: TGCGCCAGCAGCTTGGGGAGCCCAAACGGGGAGCAGTACTTC; CDR3: CASSLGSPNGEQYF
size: -; D: TRBD1; V: TRBV5-1; J: TRBJ2-1; DNA: TGCGCCAGCAGCTTGGTACAGGGGAGCCACAATGAGCAGTTCTTC; CDR3: CASSLVQGSHNEQFF
size: few; D: -; V: TRBV25-1; J: TRBJ2-5; DNA: TGTGCCAGCAGTGAACCGTCTGCCGGGATTGAGACCCAGTACTTC; CDR3: CASSEPSAGIETQYF
size: few; D: -; V: TRBV29-1; J: TRBJ2-1; DNA: TGCAGCGTTCCGAGATCAGCGGGCAATGAGCAGTTCTTC; CDR3: CSVPRSAGNEQFF
size: -; D: TRBD1; V: TRBV24-1; J: TRBJ2-1; DNA: TGTGCCACCAGTGATTCCGCGACAGGGGATTGGGAGACCCAGTTCTTC; CDR3: CATSDSATGDWETQFF
size: many; D: TRBD1; V: TRBV4-1; J: TRBJ2-7; DNA: TGCGCCAGCAGCCTCGCCCGGACAGGGTCTCCCTACGAGCAGTACTTC; CDR3: CASSLARTGSPYEQYF
size: -; D: TRBD2; V: TRBV5-1; J: TRBJ2-1; DNA: TGCGCCAGCAGCGTGGCCGGGACTAGCGATTTCTACAATGAGCAGTTCTTC; CDR3: CASSVAGTSDFYNEQFF
size: few; D: -; V: TRBV6-1; J: TRBJ1-2; DNA: TGTGCCAGCAGTGCGGGCAGCAACTATGGCTACACCTTC; CDR3: CASSAGSNYGYTF
size: -; D: -; V: TRBV5-6; J: TRBJ2-4; DNA: TGTGCCAGCAGCCACCCTTTGGACAGCGACAAAAACATTCAGTACTTC; CDR3: CASSHPLDSDKNIQYF
size: -; D: -; V: TRBV6-6; J: TRBJ2-6; DNA: TGTGCCAGCAGAAAGGAGGGCTCTGGGGCCAACGTCCTGACTTTC; CDR3: CASRKEGSGANVLTF
size: -; D: TRBD1; V: TRBV3-1; J: TRBJ1-1; DNA: TGTGCCAGCAGCCGAGACAGGGGACGCCTTGAAGCTTTCTTT; CDR3: CASSRDRGRLEAFF
size: many; D: -; V: TRBV7-2; J: TRBJ2-7; DNA: TGTGCCAGCAGCTTAGGGGCAGGGGTAACGAACGAGCAGTACTTC; CDR3: CASSLGAGVTNEQYF
size: -; D: TRBD1; V: TRBV11-2; J: TRBJ1-6; DNA: TGTGCCAGCAGCCCCGGGACAGCGGATTCCCCCAATTCACCCCTCCACTTT; CDR3: CASSPGTADSPNSPLHF
size: -; D: TRBD1; V: TRBV5-1; J: TRBJ1-1; DNA: TGCGCCAGCAGCGACCAGGGGGAGGAAGCTTTCTTT; CDR3: CASSDQGEEAFF
size: -; D: TRBD2; V: TRBV6-1; J: TRBJ2-7; DNA: TGTGCCAGCAGTTATGGACTAGCGGGTTACAATGAGCAGTACTTC; CDR3: CASSYGLAGYNEQYF
size: -; D: -; V: TRBV7-2; J: TRBJ2-7; DNA: TGTGCCAGCAGCTTAGAATCCGGGGGATACTACGAGCAGTACTTC; CDR3: CASSLESGGYYEQYF
size: -; D: TRBD2; V: TRBV5-1; J: TRBJ2-7; DNA: TGCGCCAGCAGCTTTAGCGGGATCTCTTCCTACGAGCAGTACTTC; CDR3: CASSFSGISSYEQYF
size: once; D: -; V: TRBV6-4; J: TRBJ2-7; DNA: TGTGCCCGTCCCGACACAGGCGTACCTGACGAGCAGTACTTC; CDR3: CARPDTGVPDEQYF
size: -; D: TRBD2; V: TRBV7-2; J: TRBJ2-3; DNA: TGTGCCAGCAGCTCGAGTAATAGCGGGAGCCCCGGTAGATACGCGTATTTT; CDR3: CASSSSNSGSPGRYAYF
size: -; D: -; V: TRBV5-5; J: TRBJ2-1; DNA: TGTGCCAGCAGCTTGGGAGGGGGACTGGGAGTGACAGAGCAGTTCTTC; CDR3: CASSLGGGLGVTEQFF
size: -; D: -; V: TRBV29-1; J: TRBJ2-2; DNA: TGCAGCGTGCAACCTTCATCCGGGGAGCTGTTTTTT; CDR3: CSVQPSSGELFF
size: many; D: -; V: TRBV14; J: TRBJ2-5; DNA: TGTGCCAGCAGCCAAGGTCCGGGATTCAAGACCCAGTACTTC; CDR3: CASSQGPGFKTQYF
size: -; D: -; V: TRBV20-1; J: TRBJ2-2; DNA: TGCAGTGCTGACACGGAAATTCCCGGGGAGCTGTTTTTT; CDR3: CSADTEIPGELFF
size: few; D: TRBD2; V: TRBV20-1; J: TRBJ2-1; DNA: TGCAGTGCTAGGTCGTCTCTAACGAGCGGGAGGTTTGGGGATGAGCAGTTCTTC; CDR3: CSARSSLTSGRFGDEQFF
size: -; D: -; V: TRBV12-3/TRBV12-4; J: TRBJ2-7; DNA: TGTGCCAGCAGTTTCCGTGCGGCCTCCTACGAGCAGTACTTC; CDR3: CASSFRAASYEQYF
size: -; D: TRBD2; V: TRBV4-1; J: TRBJ2-3; DNA: TGCGCCAGCAGCCAAGATCAACCAGCGGGACCTTATACAGATACGCAGTATTTT; CDR3: CASSQDQPAGPYTDTQYF
size: once; D: -; V: TRBV5-4; J: TRBJ2-7; DNA: TGTGCCAGCAGCCCCCCAGGGGTGGTATCGTCCTACGAGCAGTACTTC; CDR3: CASSPPGVVSSYEQYF
size: -; D: -; V: TRBV20-1; J: TRBJ2-7; DNA: TGCAGTGCTGGGGACTTGTACGAGCAGTACTTC; CDR3: CSAGDLYEQYF
size: -; D: TRBD1; V: TRBV30; J: TRBJ1-2; DNA: TGTGCCTGGAGAGTAGGGACAGACCTTCTTAACTATGGCTACACCTTC; CDR3: CAWRVGTDLLNYGYTF